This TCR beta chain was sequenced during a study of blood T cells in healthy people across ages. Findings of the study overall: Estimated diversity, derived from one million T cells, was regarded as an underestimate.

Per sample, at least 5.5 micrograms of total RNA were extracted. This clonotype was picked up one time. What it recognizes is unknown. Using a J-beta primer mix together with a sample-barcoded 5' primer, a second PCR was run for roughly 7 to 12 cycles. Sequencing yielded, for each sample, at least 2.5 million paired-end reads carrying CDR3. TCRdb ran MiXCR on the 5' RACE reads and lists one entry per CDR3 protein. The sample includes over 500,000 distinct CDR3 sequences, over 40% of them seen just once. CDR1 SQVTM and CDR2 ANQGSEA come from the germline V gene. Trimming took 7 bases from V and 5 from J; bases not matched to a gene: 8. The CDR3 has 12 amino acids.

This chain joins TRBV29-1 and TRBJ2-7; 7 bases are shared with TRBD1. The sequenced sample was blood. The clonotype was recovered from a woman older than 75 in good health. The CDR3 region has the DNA TGCAGCGCGGAGACAGGGAGCAACGAGCAGTACTTC. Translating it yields CSAETGSNEQYF.